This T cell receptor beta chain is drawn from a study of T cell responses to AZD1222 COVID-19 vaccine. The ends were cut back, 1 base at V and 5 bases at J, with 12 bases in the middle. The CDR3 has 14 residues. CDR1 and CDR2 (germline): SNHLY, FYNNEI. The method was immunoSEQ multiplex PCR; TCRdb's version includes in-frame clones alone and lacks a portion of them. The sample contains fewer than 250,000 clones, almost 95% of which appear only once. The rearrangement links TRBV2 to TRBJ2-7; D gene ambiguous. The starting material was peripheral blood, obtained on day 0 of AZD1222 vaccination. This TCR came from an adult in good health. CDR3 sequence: CASSEELSSHEQYF. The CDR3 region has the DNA TGTGCCAGCAGTGAAGAACTGAGTAGCCACGAGCAGTACTTC.